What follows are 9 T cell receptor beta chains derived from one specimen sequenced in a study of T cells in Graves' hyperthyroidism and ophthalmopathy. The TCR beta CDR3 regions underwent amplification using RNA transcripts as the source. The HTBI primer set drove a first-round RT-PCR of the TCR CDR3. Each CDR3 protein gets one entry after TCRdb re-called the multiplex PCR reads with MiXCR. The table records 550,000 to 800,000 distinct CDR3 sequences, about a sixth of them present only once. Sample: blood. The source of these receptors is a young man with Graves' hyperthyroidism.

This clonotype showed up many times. CDR3 protein: CASSLGSPMNTEAFF. The CDR3 nucleotides are TGTGCCAGCAGTTTAGGAAGCCCTATGAACACTGAAGCTTTCTTT. The gene calls are TRBV12-3 or TRBV12-4 and TRBJ1-1; D not certain. Trimming took off 1 base at V and 0 bases at J, with 9 bases between the two ends. This CDR3 region has 15 residues.

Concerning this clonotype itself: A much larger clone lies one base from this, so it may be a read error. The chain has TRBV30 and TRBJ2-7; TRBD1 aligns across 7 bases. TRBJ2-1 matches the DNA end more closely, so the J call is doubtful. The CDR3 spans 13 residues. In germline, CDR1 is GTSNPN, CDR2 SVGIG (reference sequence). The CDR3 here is CAWSTGQSYEQFF. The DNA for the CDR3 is TGTGCCTGGAGTACGGGACAGTCCTACGAGCAGTTCTTC.

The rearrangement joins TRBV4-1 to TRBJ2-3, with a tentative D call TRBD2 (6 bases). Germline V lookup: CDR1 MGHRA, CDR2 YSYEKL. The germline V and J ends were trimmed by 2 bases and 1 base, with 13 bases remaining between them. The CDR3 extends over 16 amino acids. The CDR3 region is CASSQPGDFRTDTQYF. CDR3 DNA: TGCGCCAGCAGCCAACCCGGGGACTTCCGCACAGATACGCAGTATTTT.

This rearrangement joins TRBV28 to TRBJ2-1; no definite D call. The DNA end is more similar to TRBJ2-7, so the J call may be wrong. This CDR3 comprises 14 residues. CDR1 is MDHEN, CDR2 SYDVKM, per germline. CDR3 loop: CASSFLGLENEQYF. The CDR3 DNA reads TGTGCCAGCAGTTTCTTAGGGCTTGAGAATGAGCAGTACTTC.

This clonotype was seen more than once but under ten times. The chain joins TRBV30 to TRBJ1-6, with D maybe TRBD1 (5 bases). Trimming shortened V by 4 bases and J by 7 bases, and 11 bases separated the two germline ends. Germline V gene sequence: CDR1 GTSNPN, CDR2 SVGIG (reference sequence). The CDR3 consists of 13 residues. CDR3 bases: TGTGCCTGGATAGTCAGGGACAATTCACCCCTCCACTTT. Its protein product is CAWIVRDNSPLHF.

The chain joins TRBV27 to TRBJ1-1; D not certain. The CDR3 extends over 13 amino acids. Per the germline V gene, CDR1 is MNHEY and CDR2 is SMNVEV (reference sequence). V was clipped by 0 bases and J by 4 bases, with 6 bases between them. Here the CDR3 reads CASSLSPSTEAFF. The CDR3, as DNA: TGTGCCAGCAGTTTATCCCCGTCCACTGAAGCTTTCTTT.

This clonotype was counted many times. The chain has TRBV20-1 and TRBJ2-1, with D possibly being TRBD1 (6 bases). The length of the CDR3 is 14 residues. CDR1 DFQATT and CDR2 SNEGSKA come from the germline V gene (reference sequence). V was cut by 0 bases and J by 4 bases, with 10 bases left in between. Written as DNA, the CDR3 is TGCAGTGCTAGAGAAACAGGGAGTTACAATGAGCAGTTCTTC. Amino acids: CSARETGSYNEQFF.

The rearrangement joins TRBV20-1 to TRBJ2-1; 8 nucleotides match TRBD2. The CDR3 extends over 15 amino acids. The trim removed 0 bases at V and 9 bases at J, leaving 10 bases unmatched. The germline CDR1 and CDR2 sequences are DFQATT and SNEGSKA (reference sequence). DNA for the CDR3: TGCAGTGCTAGAGATAATAGCGGGATATACGGTGAGCAGTTCTTC. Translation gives CSARDNSGIYGEQFF.

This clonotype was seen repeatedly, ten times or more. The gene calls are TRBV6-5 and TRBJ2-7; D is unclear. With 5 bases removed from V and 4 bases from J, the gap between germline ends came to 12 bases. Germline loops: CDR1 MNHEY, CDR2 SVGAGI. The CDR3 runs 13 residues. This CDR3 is CASSNWGTYEQYF. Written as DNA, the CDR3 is TGTGCCAGCAGTAACTGGGGTACTTACGAGCAGTACTTC.